Listed below are T cell receptor beta chains from one sample, sequenced in a study of cytomegalovirus exposure and HLA in healthy donors. Clones were sequenced by immunoSEQ multiplex PCR, and TCRdb holds only the in-frame ones, with some missing. The data show about 120,000 clones, 60% to 75% seen once. The sample comprised PBMCs. The receptors here all came from a woman in her thirties or forties in good health and CMV-seropositive. The CDR3 runs from the conserved cysteine through the conserved F or W. The D gene is left open where the match is weak. A row's size may be missing; if present it is once, few, many or a size class.

>TRBV18|once|TRBD1|TRBJ2-7
TGTGCCAGCTCACCACCGACAGGGGCCCACGAGCAGTACTTC
CASSPPTGAHEQYF
>TRBV6-5|-|TRBD1|TRBJ1-3
TGTGCCAGCAGCCTCGGGACAGGGGCTGGAAACACCATATATTTT
CASSLGTGAGNTIYF
>TRBV6-6|-|TRBD1|TRBJ1-1
TGTGCCAGCGGGACAGGGTCAAACACTGAAGCTTTCTTT
CASGTGSNTEAFF
>TRBV4-3|few|TRBD1|TRBJ1-4
TGCGCCAGCAGCCAAGATCTTGGCAGGGGGCAAGCAACTAATGAAAAACTGTTTTTT
CASSQDLGRGQATNEKLFF
>TRBV9|-|-|TRBJ2-1
TGTGCCAGCAGCGTGTCGGCAGGGAATGAGCAGTTCTTC
CASSVSAGNEQFF
>TRBV7-2|-|TRBD1|TRBJ2-6
TGTGCCAGCAGCTTGGTCGGGACAGCCCCTGGGGCCAACGTCCTGACTTTC
CASSLVGTAPGANVLTF
>TRBV6-1|-|TRBD2|TRBJ2-7
TGTGCCAGCAGTGGGGAAGTAGCGGGAGGGAGATATTCCTACGAGCAGTACTTC
CASSGEVAGGRYSYEQYF
>TRBV5-1|-|TRBD2|TRBJ2-1
TGCGCCAGCAGCCAGGCGGGAGGGAACTACAATGAGCAGTTCTTC
CASSQAGGNYNEQFF
>TRBV13|-|TRBD2|TRBJ2-1
TGTGCCAGCATCCTCTGGACTAGCGGGTACAATGAGCAGTTCTTC
CASILWTSGYNEQFF
>TRBV7-2|-|-|TRBJ1-6
TGTGCCAGCAGCCCGAGGGGCCGGGGGGGCTCGCCCCTCCACTTT
CASSPRGRGGSPLHF
>TRBV25-1|once|TRBD1|TRBJ1-6
TGTGCCAGCAGTGACCGGACAGGGCCGAATTCACCCCTCCACTTT
CASSDRTGPNSPLHF
>TRBV19|-|-|TRBJ1-1
TGTGCCAGTAGTCCTAGGGGAGGGGAAGCTTTCTTT
CASSPRGGEAFF
>TRBV4-3|-|TRBD1|TRBJ2-7
TGCGCCAGCAGCCCCAGGACAGGGGGCTACGAGCAGTACTTC
CASSPRTGGYEQYF
>TRBV6-4|-|-|TRBJ2-3
TGTGCCAGCAGTCCGGGGAGAGAAAACACAGATACGCAGTATTTT
CASSPGRENTDTQYF
>TRBV29-1|-|-|TRBJ2-7
TGCAGCGTTCACACGGGAACCTACGAGCAGTACTTC
CSVHTGTYEQYF
>TRBV7-8|-|-|TRBJ2-7
TGTGCCAGCAGCCCTAACGACGAGCAGTACTTC
CASSPNDEQYF
>TRBV28|-|TRBD1|TRBJ1-2
TGTGCCAGCAGTTACCCCGGACAGGACTATGGCTACACCTTC
CASSYPGQDYGYTF
>TRBV7-9|few|-|TRBJ1-2
TGTGCCAGCAGTCGAGACAGCTATGGCTACACCTTC
CASSRDSYGYTF
>TRBV5-4|-|TRBD1|TRBJ2-5
TGTGCCAGCAGCCCCGGGACAGGGTCATCAGAGACCCAGTACTTC
CASSPGTGSSETQYF
>TRBV19|-|-|TRBJ1-1
TGTGCCAGTAGTACCCCCGGGAGACGAGACACTGAAGCTTTCTTT
CASSTPGRRDTEAFF
>TRBV5-6|few|-|TRBJ1-2
TGTGCCAGCAGCTCGGGGAGGGACTGGGGCTACACCTTC
CASSSGRDWGYTF
>TRBV7-2|-|TRBD1|TRBJ1-2
TGTGCCAGCAGCGCCTACAGGGGGCTCCCTGATGGCTACACCTTC
CASSAYRGLPDGYTF
>TRBV2|few|-|TRBJ1-6
TGTGCCAGCATCAGTGGGAGAGGGGGGGGTGATTCACCCCTCCACTTT
CASISGRGGGDSPLHF
>TRBV5-6|-|TRBD2|TRBJ2-1
TGTGCCAGCAGCTTGATCGGGACTAGCTCCTACAATGAGCAGTTCTTC
CASSLIGTSSYNEQFF
>TRBV21-1|-|-|TRBJ1-5
TGTGCCAGCAGCAAAGAACAGGGCCAGACCAATCAGCCCCAGCATTTT
CASSKEQGQTNQPQHF
>TRBV21-1|once|-|TRBJ1-2
TGTGCCAGCGACAGGGGGCGCCGTGGCTACACCTTC
CASDRGRRGYTF
>TRBV6-1|-|TRBD1|TRBJ2-7
TGTGCCAGCAGTATGACAGGGGCTCGAGGGGAGCAGTACTTC
CASSMTGARGEQYF
>TRBV10-1|-|TRBD2|TRBJ2-5
TGCGCCAGCAGGGCTGTGAAAGGGACTAGCGGGAGGGACCTAACCAAAACTCAAGAGACCCAGTACTTC
CASRAVKGTSGRDLTKTQETQYF
>TRBV30|-|-|TRBJ2-7
TGTGCCTGGAGTGTAAGGACAGTTACCTACGAGCAGTACTTC
CAWSVRTVTYEQYF
>TRBV7-3|-|-|TRBJ2-2
TGTGCCAGCAGCCAAGACTCGGCAGTCACCGGGGAGCTGTTTTTT
CASSQDSAVTGELFF
>TRBV13|-|-|TRBJ2-3
TGTGCCAGCAGTTTTCTCCCCCAACACGCTAGCACAGATACGCAGTATTTT
CASSFLPQHASTDTQYF
>TRBV28|few|TRBD1|TRBJ1-2
TGTGCCAGCGGACCGGGACAGGGTAGTGGCTACACCTTC
CASGPGQGSGYTF
>TRBV2|-|TRBD1|TRBJ2-1
TGTGCCAGCAGCCTTCCCCTGACAGGGCTCAACAATGAGCAGTTCTTC
CASSLPLTGLNNEQFF
>TRBV20-1|once|-|TRBJ2-2
TGCAGTGCCGTCCGGGCCGGGGAGCTGTTTTTT
CSAVRAGELFF
>TRBV5-1|-|TRBD2|TRBJ2-1
TGCGCCAGCAGCCCAGGCAGGACTAGCTCCTACAATGAGCAGTTCTTC
CASSPGRTSSYNEQFF
>TRBV30|-|-|TRBJ1-2
TGTGCCTGGAGTGTCGGTCGGAGAGGCTACACCTTC
CAWSVGRRGYTF
>TRBV28|-|-|TRBJ2-1
TGTGCCAGCAGTTTAAGGGTAGGGGCCTACAATGAGCAGTTCTTC
CASSLRVGAYNEQFF
>TRBV30|-|TRBD1|TRBJ2-7
TGTGCCTGGAGTGTACCCCTGGACAGGGATGAGGACGAGCAGTACTTC
CAWSVPLDRDEDEQYF
>TRBV5-1|-|-|TRBJ2-3
TGCGCCAGCAGCTTGGCAAGTGGGGCCATAGATACGCAGTATTTT
CASSLASGAIDTQYF
>TRBV19|-|-|TRBJ2-7
TGTGCCAGTAGTGACGGGGCCTACGAGCAGTACTTC
CASSDGAYEQYF
>TRBV21-1|-|-|TRBJ2-7
TGTGCCAGCAGCAAAGACCGACAAGGCTACGAGCAGTACTTC
CASSKDRQGYEQYF
>TRBV5-6|once|-|TRBJ2-7
TGTGCCAGCAGCTTGGCCGGTCCGCGCGAGCAGTACTTC
CASSLAGPREQYF
>TRBV11-3|-|TRBD1|TRBJ2-1
TGTGCCAGCAGCTCGCGGACAGGGGGCCCCAATGAGCAGTTCTTC
CASSSRTGGPNEQFF
>TRBV7-3|few|-|TRBJ2-7
TGTGCCAGCAGCTTAACATCGGCGGGGCAGCAGTACTTC
CASSLTSAGQQYF
>TRBV11-2|-|-|TRBJ2-3
TGTGCCACCGAGGAGTCCACAGATACGCAGTATTTT
CATEESTDTQYF
>TRBV29-1|-|-|TRBJ2-7
TGCAGCGTTGAAGGGGCCCGGGGATCCTACGAGCAGTACTTC
CSVEGARGSYEQYF
>TRBV10-3|-|TRBD1|TRBJ2-7
TGTGCCATCAGAACCGGGACAGGGGGGTACGAGCAGTACTTC
CAIRTGTGGYEQYF
>TRBV5-5|-|TRBD2|TRBJ2-7
TGTGCCAGCAAGCCGGGACTAGGCTATTACGAGCAGTACTTC
CASKPGLGYYEQYF
>TRBV13|few|TRBD2|TRBJ2-1
TGTGCCAGCCTGGGACTAGCACCGAGTGAGCAGTTCTTC
CASLGLAPSEQFF
>TRBV6-5|-|-|TRBJ1-5
TGTGCCAGCAAAATTACTGATTATAGCAATCAGCCCCAGCATTTT
CASKITDYSNQPQHF
>TRBV7-9|-|TRBD1|TRBJ2-2
TGTGCCAGCAGCTTAGGACAGGGGTTGGCTGGCGGGGAGCTGTTTTTT
CASSLGQGLAGGELFF